The T cell receptor beta chain described here comes from a study of metastatic and nonmetastatic thyroid tumors. Patients had received no treatment of any kind before thyroid surgery. Findings and caveats of the study: Reports indicated that malignant thyroid tumors showed significantly higher TCR beta diversity than benign nodules did, in blood and tumor.

This clone was found many times. Its antigen is still unknown. TCRdb used MiXCR to call clones anew from the PCR reads. The sample records approximately 16,000 clones, approximately 12% being singletons. The germline V gene has CDR1 DFQATT and CDR2 SNEGSKA (reference sequence). V dropped 7 bases and J dropped 0 bases, with 8 bases sitting between them. The CDR3 contains 12 residues. The source material was tumor tissue. The chain carries TRBV20-1 and TRBJ2-3; D is ambiguous. This TCR was recovered from a female donor with papillary thyroid cancer or a benign thyroid nodule (not recorded which). Some clones in this sample may be carry-over from other donors' samples. The CDR3 loop is CSGADSTDTQYF. The CDR3 DNA reads as TGCAGTGGGGCGGATAGCACAGATACGCAGTATTTT.